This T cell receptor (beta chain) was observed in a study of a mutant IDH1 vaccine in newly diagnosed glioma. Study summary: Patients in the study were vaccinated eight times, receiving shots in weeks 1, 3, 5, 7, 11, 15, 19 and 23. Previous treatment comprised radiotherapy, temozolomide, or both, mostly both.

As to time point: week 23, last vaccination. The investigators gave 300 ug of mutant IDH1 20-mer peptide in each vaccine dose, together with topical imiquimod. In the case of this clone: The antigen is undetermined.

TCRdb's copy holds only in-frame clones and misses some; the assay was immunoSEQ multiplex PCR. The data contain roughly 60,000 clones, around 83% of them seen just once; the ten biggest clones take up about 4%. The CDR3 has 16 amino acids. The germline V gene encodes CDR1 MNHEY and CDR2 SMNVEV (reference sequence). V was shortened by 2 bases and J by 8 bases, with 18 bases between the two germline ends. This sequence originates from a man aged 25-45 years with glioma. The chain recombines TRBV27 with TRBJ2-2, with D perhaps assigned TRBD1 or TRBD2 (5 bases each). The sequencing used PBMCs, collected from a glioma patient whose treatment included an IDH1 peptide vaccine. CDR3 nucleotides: TGTGCCAGCAGTTTAAGGGGCACCTCAGGGACGGGGGAGCTGTTTTTT. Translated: CASSLRGTSGTGELFF.